This record looks at one TCR beta chain sequence and its context. Participants had their cohort set by participant-reported clinical history. The record originates from a study of blood T cell repertoires in COVID-19. Using immunoSEQ multiplex PCR, the repertoire was profiled, and TCRdb retains in-frame clones only, with some absent. Among over 150,000 clones listed, around 79% were seen once. The CDR3 sequence is 18 residues long. CDR1 and CDR2 (germline): MNHEY, SVGEGT. Deletions cut 0 bases from V and 0 bases from J, with 15 bases between. The receptor was isolated from a woman aged 70-85 years in a cohort exposed to, infected with or recovered from COVID-19 (not recorded which). This rearrangement joins TRBV6-2 or TRBV6-3 to TRBJ1-5; D is undetermined. Source material: PBMCs or T cells enriched from blood (not recorded which). Written as DNA, the CDR3 is TGTGCCAGCAGTTACTCGGTAGGAGGGCCCTATAGCAATCAGCCCCAGCATTTT. This codes for CASSYSVGGPYSNQPQHF.